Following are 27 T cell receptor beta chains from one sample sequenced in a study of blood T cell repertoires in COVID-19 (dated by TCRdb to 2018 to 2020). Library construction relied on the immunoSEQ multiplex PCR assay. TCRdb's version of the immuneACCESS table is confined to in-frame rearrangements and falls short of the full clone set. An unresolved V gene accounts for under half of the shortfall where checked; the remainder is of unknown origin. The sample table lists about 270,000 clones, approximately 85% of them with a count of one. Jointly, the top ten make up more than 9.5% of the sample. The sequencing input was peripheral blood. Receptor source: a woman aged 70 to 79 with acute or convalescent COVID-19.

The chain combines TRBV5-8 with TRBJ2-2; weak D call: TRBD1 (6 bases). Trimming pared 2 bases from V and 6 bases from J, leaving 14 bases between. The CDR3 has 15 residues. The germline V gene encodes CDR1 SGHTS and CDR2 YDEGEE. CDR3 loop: CASSFRTGYPGELFF. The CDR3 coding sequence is TGTGCCAGCAGCTTCCGAACAGGGTATCCCGGGGAGCTGTTTTTT.

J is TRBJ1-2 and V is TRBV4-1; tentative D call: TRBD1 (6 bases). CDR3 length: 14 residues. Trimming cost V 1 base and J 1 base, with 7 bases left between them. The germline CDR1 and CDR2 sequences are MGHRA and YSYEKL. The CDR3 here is CASSQAGVNYGYTF. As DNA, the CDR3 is TGCGCCAGCAGCCAAGCAGGGGTTAACTATGGCTACACCTTC.

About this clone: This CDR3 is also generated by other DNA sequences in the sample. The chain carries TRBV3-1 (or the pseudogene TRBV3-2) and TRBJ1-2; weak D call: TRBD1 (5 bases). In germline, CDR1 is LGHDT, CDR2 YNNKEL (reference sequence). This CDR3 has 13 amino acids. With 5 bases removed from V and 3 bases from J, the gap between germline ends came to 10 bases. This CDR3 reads CASSSGGDYGYTF. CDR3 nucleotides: TGTGCCAGCAGCTCCGGGGGGGACTATGGCTACACCTTC.

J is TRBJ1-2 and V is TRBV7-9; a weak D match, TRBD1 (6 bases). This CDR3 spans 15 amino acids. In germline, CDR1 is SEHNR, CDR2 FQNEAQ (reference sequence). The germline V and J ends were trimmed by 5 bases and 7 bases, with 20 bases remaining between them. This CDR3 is CASSTSDSPKGGYTF. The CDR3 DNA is TGTGCCAGCAGCACCTCGGACAGCCCAAAAGGTGGCTACACCTTC. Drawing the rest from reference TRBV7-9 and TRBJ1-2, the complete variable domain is DTGVSQNPRHKITKRGQNVTFRCDPISEHNRLYWYRQTLGQGPEFLTYFQNEAQLEKSRLLSDRFSAERPKGSFSTLEIQRTEQGDSAMYLCASSTSDSPKGGYTFGSGTRLTVV.

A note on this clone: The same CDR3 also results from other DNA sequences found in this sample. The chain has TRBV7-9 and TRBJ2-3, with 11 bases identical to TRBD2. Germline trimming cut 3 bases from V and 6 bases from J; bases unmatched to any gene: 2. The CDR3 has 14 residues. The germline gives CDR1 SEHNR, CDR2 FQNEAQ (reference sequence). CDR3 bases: TGTGCCAGCAGCTTGGGACTAGCGGCGGATACGCAGTATTTT. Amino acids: CASSLGLAADTQYF.

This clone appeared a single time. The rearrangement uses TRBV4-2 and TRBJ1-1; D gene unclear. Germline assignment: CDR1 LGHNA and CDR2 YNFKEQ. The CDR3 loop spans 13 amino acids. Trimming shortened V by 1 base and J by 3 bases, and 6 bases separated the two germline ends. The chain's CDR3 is CASSQGRDTEAFF. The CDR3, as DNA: TGTGCCAGCAGCCAAGGGAGGGACACTGAAGCTTTCTTT.

CDR3 nucleotides: TGTGCCAGTAGTATGGGACAGGGTGATGAAAAACTGTTTTTT. Protein sequence: CASSMGQGDEKLFF. This sequence joins TRBV19 and TRBJ1-4; 9 nucleotides match TRBD1. CDR3 length: 14 residues. The trim removed 3 bases at V and 6 bases at J, leaving 2 bases unmatched. Germline CDR1 and CDR2: LNHDA and SQIVND (reference sequence).

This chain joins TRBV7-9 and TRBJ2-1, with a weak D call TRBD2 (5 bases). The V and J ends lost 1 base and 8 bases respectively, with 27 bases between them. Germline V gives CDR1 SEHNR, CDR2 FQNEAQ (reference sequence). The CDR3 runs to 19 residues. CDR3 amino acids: CASSLGGNYRVLRIDEQFF. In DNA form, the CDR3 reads TGTGCCAGCAGCTTAGGAGGGAACTATAGGGTTCTACGGATCGATGAGCAGTTCTTC. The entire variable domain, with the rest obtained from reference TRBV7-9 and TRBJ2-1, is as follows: DTGVSQNPRHKITKRGQNVTFRCDPISEHNRLYWYRQTLGQGPEFLTYFQNEAQLEKSRLLSDRFSAERPKGSFSTLEIQRTEQGDSAMYLCASSLGGNYRVLRIDEQFFGPGTRLTVL.

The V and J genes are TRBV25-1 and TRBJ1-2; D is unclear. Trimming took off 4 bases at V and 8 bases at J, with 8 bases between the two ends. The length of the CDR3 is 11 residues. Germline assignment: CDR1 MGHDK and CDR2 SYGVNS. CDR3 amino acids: CASSGGKGYTF. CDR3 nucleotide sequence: TGTGCCAGCAGTGGCGGGAAAGGCTACACCTTC.

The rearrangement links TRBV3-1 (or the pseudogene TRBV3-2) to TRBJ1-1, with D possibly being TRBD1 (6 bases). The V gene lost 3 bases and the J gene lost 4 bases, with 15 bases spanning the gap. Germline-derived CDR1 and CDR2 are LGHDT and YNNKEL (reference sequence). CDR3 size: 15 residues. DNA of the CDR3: TGTGCCAGCAGCCACACCGGGACAATGGGCACTGAAGCTTTCTTT. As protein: CASSHTGTMGTEAFF.

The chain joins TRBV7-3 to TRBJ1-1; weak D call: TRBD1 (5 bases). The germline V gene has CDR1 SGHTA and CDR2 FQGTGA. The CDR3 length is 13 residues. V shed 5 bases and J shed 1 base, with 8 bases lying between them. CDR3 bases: TGTGCCAGCAGCATCGGACAGAACACTGAAGCTTTCTTT. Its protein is CASSIGQNTEAFF.

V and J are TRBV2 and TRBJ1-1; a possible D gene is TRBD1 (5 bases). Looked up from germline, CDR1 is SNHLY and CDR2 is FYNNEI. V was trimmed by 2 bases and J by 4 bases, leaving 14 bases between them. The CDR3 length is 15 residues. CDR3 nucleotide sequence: TGTGCCAGCAGTGAAAGGGCAGGGCGGTTCACTGAAGCTTTCTTT. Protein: CASSERAGRFTEAFF.

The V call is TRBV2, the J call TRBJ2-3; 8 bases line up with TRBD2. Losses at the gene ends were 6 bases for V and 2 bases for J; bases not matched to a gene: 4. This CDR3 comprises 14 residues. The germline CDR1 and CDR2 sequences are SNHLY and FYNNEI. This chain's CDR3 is CASSTSGLTDTQYF. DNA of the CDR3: TGTGCCAGCAGCACTAGCGGACTCACAGATACGCAGTATTTT.

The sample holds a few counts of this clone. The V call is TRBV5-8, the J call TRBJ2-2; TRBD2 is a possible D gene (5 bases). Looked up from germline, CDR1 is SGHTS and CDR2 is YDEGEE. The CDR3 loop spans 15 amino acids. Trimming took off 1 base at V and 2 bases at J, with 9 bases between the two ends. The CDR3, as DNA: TGTGCCAGCAGCTTGCGGCGGGTTAACACCGGGGAGCTGTTTTTT. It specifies CASSLRRVNTGELFF.

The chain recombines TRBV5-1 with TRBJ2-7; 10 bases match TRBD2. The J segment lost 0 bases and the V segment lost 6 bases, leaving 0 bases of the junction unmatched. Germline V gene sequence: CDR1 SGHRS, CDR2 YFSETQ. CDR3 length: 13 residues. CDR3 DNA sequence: TGCGCCAGCACTAGCGGGGGCTCCTACGAGCAGTACTTC. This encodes CASTSGGSYEQYF. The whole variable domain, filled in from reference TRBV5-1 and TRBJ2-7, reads KAGVTQTPRYLIKTRGQQVTLSCSPISGHRSVSWYQQTPGQGLQFLFEYFSETQRNKGNFPGRFSGRQFSNSRSEMNVSTLELGDSALYLCASTSGGSYEQYFGPGTRLTVT.

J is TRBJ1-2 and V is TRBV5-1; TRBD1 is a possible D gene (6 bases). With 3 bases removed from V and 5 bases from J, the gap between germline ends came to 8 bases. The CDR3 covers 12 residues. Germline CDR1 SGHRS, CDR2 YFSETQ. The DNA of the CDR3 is TGCGCCAGCAGCTACGACAGGTATGGCTACACCTTC. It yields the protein CASSYDRYGYTF.

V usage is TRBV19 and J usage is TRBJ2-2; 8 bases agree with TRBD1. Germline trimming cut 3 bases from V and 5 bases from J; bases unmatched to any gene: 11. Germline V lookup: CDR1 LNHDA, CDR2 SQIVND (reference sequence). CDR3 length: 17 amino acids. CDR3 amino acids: CASSIALGQALTGELFF. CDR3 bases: TGTGCCAGTAGTATCGCGCTGGGACAGGCTTTGACCGGGGAGCTGTTTTTT.

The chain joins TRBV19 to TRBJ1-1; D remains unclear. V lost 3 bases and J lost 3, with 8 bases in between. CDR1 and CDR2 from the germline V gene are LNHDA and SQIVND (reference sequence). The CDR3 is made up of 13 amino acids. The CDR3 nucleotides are TGTGCCAGTAGTATGGACGGGGACACTGAAGCTTTCTTT. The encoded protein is CASSMDGDTEAFF.

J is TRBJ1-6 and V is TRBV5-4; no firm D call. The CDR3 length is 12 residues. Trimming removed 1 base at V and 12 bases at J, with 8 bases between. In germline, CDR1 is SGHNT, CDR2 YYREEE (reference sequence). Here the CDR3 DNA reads TGTGCCAGCAGCTTGACTTCGGGACCCCTCCACTTT. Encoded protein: CASSLTSGPLHF.

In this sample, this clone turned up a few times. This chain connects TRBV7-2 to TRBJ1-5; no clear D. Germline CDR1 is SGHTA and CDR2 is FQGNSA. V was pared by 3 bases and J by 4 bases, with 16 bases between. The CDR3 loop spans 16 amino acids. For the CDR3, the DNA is TGTGCCAGCAGCTTCGGCTGGGGAGGCCGTAATCAGCCCCAGCATTTT. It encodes CASSFGWGGRNQPQHF.

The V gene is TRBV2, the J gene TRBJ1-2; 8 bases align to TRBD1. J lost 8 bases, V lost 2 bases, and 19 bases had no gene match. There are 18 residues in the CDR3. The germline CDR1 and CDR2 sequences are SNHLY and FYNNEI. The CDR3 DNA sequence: TGTGCCAGCAGTGAATTATCGGGTCAGGGGGCAAAGCAGCGGGGCTACACCTTC. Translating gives CASSELSGQGAKQRGYTF.

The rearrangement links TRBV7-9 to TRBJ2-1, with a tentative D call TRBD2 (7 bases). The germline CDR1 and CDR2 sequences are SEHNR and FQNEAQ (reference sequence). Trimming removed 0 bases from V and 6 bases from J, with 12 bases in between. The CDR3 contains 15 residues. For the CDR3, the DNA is TGTGCCAGCAGCTTAGCGGGGGGGGCCTCCAATGAGCAGTTCTTC. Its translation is CASSLAGGASNEQFF.

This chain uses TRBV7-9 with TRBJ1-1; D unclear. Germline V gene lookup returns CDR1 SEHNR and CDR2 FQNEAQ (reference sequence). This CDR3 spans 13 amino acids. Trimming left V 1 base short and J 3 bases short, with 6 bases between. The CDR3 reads CASSLGQYTEAFF. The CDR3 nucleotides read TGTGCCAGCAGCTTAGGGCAGTACACTGAAGCTTTCTTT.

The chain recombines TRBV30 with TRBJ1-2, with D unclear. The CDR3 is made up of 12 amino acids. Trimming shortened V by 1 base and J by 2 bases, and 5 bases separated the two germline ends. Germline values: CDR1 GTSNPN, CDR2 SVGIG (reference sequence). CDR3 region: CAWSGGNYGYTF. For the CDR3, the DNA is TGTGCCTGGAGTGGAGGGAACTATGGCTACACCTTC.

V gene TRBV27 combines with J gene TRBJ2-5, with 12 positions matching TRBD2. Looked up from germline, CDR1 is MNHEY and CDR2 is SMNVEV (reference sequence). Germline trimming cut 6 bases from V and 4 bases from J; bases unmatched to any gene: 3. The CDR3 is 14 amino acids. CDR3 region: CASRVLAGGETQYF. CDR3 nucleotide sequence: TGTGCCAGCAGGGTACTAGCGGGGGGAGAGACCCAGTACTTC.

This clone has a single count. The CDR3 DNA sequence: TGTGCCAGCAGTTACAGCCGAAGCTCCTATAATTCACCCCTCCACTTT. Its translation: CASSYSRSSYNSPLHF. The rearrangement links TRBV2 to TRBJ1-6; no clear D. The CDR3 is 16 amino acids. V lost 5 bases and J lost 0, with 11 bases in between. Germline V gives CDR1 SNHLY, CDR2 FYNNEI.

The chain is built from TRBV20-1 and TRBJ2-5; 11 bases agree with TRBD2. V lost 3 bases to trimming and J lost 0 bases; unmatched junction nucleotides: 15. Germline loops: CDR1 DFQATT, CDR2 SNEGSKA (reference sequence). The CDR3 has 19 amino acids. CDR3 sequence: CSASPLAGVLLSYQETQYF. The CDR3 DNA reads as TGCAGTGCTAGTCCACTAGCGGGGGTCCTCCTCTCGTACCAAGAGACCCAGTACTTC.